The rows below give T cell receptor beta chains drawn from one sample of a study of T cell responses to AZD1222 COVID-19 vaccine. TCRdb keeps only in-frame clones here, not all; method: immunoSEQ multiplex PCR. The sample lists 80,000 to 90,000 clones, roughly 89% occurring once. The material sequenced was peripheral blood, taken on day 0 of MenACWY control vaccination. These receptors were collected from an adult in good health. Both conserved end residues are trimmed from each CDR3.

ASSLARGAPLAQY,TRBV5-4,TRBJ2-5
ASSQSDRNSTYNEQF,TRBV23-1,TRBJ2-1
ASSDAGGPYEQY,TRBV6-1,TRBJ2-7
ASSPWVTDTQY,TRBV7-9,TRBJ2-3
ASSPMGWIYEQY,TRBV28,TRBJ2-7
ASSPGVYTEAF,TRBV12-3/TRBV12-4,TRBJ1-1
ASSQQQGTVGTYGYT,TRBV3-1/TRBV3-2,TRBJ1-2
ASSEAHPGVFREQY,TRBV6-1,TRBJ2-7
ATSRDQDRVFEQY,TRBV15,TRBJ2-7
ASRELAGRSSYEQY,TRBV27,TRBJ2-7
ASTSGFSTNEKLF,TRBV7-2,TRBJ1-4
ASRGVGGANTGELF,TRBV11-2,TRBJ2-2
AISKQTNTEAF,TRBV10-3,TRBJ1-1
ASSLLISEQY,TRBV11-2,TRBJ2-7
ASSERGQPQH,TRBV10-1,TRBJ1-5
ASSIDSDTDQPQH,TRBV19,TRBJ1-5
ATSEPKDRFFAPYEQY,TRBV24-1,TRBJ2-7
ASSYGIGTEAF,TRBV6-5,TRBJ1-1
ASSQEEGNQPQH,TRBV4-2,TRBJ1-5
ASSDPGGKAGLAKNIQY,TRBV11-2,TRBJ2-4
ASSQSENQPQH,TRBV4-3,TRBJ1-5
ASSLQGGGLETQY,TRBV7-2,TRBJ2-5
ASSQGQGAAEKLF,TRBV7-9,TRBJ1-4
ASSPRQGESYEQY,TRBV18,TRBJ2-7
ASSISNEKLF,TRBV19,TRBJ1-4
ASSMSIQETQY,TRBV19,TRBJ2-5
ASKSEGRNSPLH,TRBV6-5,TRBJ1-6
ASSPPSTGGQYEQY,TRBV18,TRBJ2-7
ASSQGPTGNQPQH,TRBV3-1/TRBV3-2,TRBJ1-5
ASSLGAPTSTKQY,TRBV13,TRBJ2-7
ASSLLGGYGYT,TRBV27,TRBJ1-2
ASSLAAGESEKLF,TRBV5-4,TRBJ1-4
ATRGENTEAF,TRBV7-9,TRBJ1-1
ASSLDRGGYGYT,TRBV7-2,TRBJ1-2
ASRGVNTEAF,TRBV28,TRBJ1-1
ASLGGINGYT,TRBV6-5,TRBJ1-2
ASSLGGNTEAF,TRBV5-1,TRBJ1-1
ASSRGTTYQETQY,TRBV11-3,TRBJ2-5
ASSYSGDRGLSIQY,TRBV6-5,TRBJ2-4
AGRGTGNEQY,TRBV2,TRBJ2-7